Listed below are T cell receptor beta chains from one sample, sequenced in a study of tumor-infiltrating lymphocytes in primary liver carcinoma. From the multiplex PCR reads, TCRdb called clonotypes with MiXCR, one entry per CDR3 protein. The sample gives more than 90,000 distinct CDR3 sequences, 65% to 75% of which show up once; around 12% is in the top ten. The sample consisted of liver tumor tissue from sampling region 2. All receptors derive from a woman aged 55-70 years with primary liver carcinoma and hepatitis B virus infection. Both conserved end residues are trimmed from each CDR3.

CDR3aa	v_gene
TSSHSEGEQF	TRBV6-6
AIKGTPGLAGDRETQY	TRBV10-3
ASSEEPGQYNEKLF	TRBV6-6
AWSVDRANYGYT	TRBV30
ASSYVWDSPCEQY	TRBV19
ASSYAGIGVTGKLF	TRBV6-5
VSSLRTSERENEQF	TRBV28
ASSTTETYEQY	TRBV6-1
ASNPGFLVTQY	TRBV11-2
ASSQGLTSETYEQY	TRBV4-1
VSTPGWRAVINEQF	TRBV6-6
ASCPKETEYYGYT	TRBV14
ASGLARRSYEHY	TRBV7-8
ASSLAPGGGMEQF	TRBV7-3
ASSALGGPQH	TRBV7-8
ANIRLSGSDKQY	TRBV6-5
AGGTSGLSSYEQY	TRBV28
ATKRGPFNTGELF	TRBV2
ATSREGAAGYGYT	TRBV15
SVGSGRLY	TRBV29-1
GSSLTRQAVTNEKLF	TRBV11-2
ASSPAGLAGVVQY	TRBV28
VSRLTGESTDTQY	TRBV5-4
AWSPQETQY	TRBV30
ASSPSGAGQPQH	TRBV7-9
SVRDSYNELF	TRBV29-1
ASSQEQENWLNCYT	TRBV4-2
ASSPGLASTGELF	TRBV7-9
SAMDPRETQY	TRBV29-1
ASNRLQGGNQPQH	TRBV6-6
SARDGGGYT	TRBV20-1
ASSPLGQGYEQF	TRBV14
ASSQDAYGDTYEQY	TRBV4-1
ASRAPQGYEHY	TRBV6-5